This T cell receptor beta chain appears in the sequencing data of a study of T cell repertoires in cytomegalovirus infection. This clonotype showed up just a few times. Its antigen is still unknown. MiXCR, run by TCRdb on the reads, gives a single entry per CDR3 protein. The sample shows just under 500,000 distinct CDR3 sequences, 30% to 35% of them seen only once. CDR1 and CDR2 from the germline V gene are MNHNY and SVGAGI (reference sequence). V gave up 5 bases and J gave up 2 bases, with 10 bases separating them. The CDR3 is made up of 13 amino acids. The sequencing here drew on cultured PBMCs, taken from culture after CMV antigen stimulation. V is TRBV6-6 and J is TRBJ2-7; D possibly corresponds to TRBD2 (6 bases). This TCR derives from a human donor in good health (CMV status not recorded). Some clones in this sample may be carry-over from other donors' samples. The CDR3 sequence: CASSATRTYEQYF. CDR3 DNA: TGTGCCAGCAGTGCGACTAGAACCTACGAGCAGTACTTC.